This TCR beta chain stems from a study of cytomegalovirus exposure and HLA in healthy donors. The study's findings and limits: A later analysis reportedly found that, within productive TCRs, an Asian-associated ancestry cluster had fewer N-insertions than the mean observed across the roughly 690 donors. The HLA-A and HLA-B alleles of most subjects were reportedly predicted accurately from TCR beta sequences. Researchers catalogued approximately 170 TCR beta chains as cytomegalovirus-associated.

Researchers ran the PCR with 60 Vbeta and 13 Jbeta primers. Here immunoSEQ multiplex PCR was the method, and the copy in TCRdb shows in-frame clones only, minus some. Seen here are approximately 190,000 clones, around 82% observed once, and the top ten hold roughly 13%. A remark on this clone: Antigen specificity is unknown.

Germline V gene data show CDR1 as SNHLY and CDR2 as FYNNEI. V lost 6 bases, J lost 1 base, and 3 bases stayed unmatched. The CDR3 length is 14 residues. Sequenced: PBMCs. The sequence came from a woman aged 25 to 39 in good health and CMV-seropositive. The V gene is TRBV2, the J gene TRBJ2-3; TRBD2 matches 8 bases. The CDR3, as DNA: TGTGCCAGCAGACATAGCGGGGGCACAGATACGCAGTATTTT. Translation gives CASRHSGGTDTQYF.